Following are 21 T cell receptor beta chains from one sample sequenced in a study of T cell repertoires in cytomegalovirus infection. TCRdb itself ran the reads through MiXCR, one entry per CDR3 protein. The sample holds some 680,000 distinct CDR3 sequences, 35% to 45% seen once. Sequenced input: PBMCs. The receptors come from a human donor in good health (CMV status not recorded). Some clones in this sample may be carry-over from other donors' samples.

In this sample, this clonotype turned up a few times. The rearrangement links TRBV28 to TRBJ2-5; D unresolved. The germline V gene has CDR1 MDHEN and CDR2 SYDVKM. This CDR3 comprises 14 residues. Deletions cut 4 bases from V and 3 bases from J, with 12 bases between. This CDR3 reads CASSSSDLKETQYF. The DNA of the CDR3 is TGTGCCAGCAGTTCGTCTGACTTGAAAGAGACCCAGTACTTC.

V and J are TRBV2 and TRBJ2-1, with 7 bases matching TRBD2. The germline V gene has CDR1 SNHLY and CDR2 FYNNEI. The CDR3 sequence is 14 residues long. J lost 4 bases, V lost 6 bases, and 6 bases had no gene match. The chain's CDR3 is CASRMGGGYNEQFF. CDR3 nucleotides: TGTGCCAGCAGAATGGGGGGGGGGTACAATGAGCAGTTCTTC. Based on the CDR3 plus reference TRBV2 and TRBJ2-1, the full variable domain is EPEVTQTPSHQVTQMGQEVILRCVPISNHLYFYWYRQILGQKVEFLVSFYNNEISEKSEIFDDQFSVERPDGSNFTLKIRSTKLEDSAMYFCASRMGGGYNEQFFGPGTRLTVL.

As regards this clonotype: One end of the junction fails to match germline, which may point to a read error. The chain combines TRBV11-2 with TRBJ1-6; D is uncertain. CDR1 is SGHAT and CDR2 is FQNNGV in the germline V gene. There are 14 residues in the CDR3. The CDR3 region is CASSSGYSKSPLHF. In DNA, the CDR3 is TGTGCCAGCAGCTCGGGGTATTCAAAGTCACCCCTACACTTT.

As for this clonotype: A junction boundary mismatches the germline segment, possibly from a read error. V is TRBV7-6 and J is TRBJ2-1, with TRBD2 identical over 8 bases. CDR3 length: 17 amino acids. Germline V gives CDR1 SGHVS, CDR2 FNYEAQ. This CDR3 is CASSSILSGGTYNEQVF. As DNA, the CDR3 is TGTGCCAGCAGCTCGATACTAAGCGGGGGAACCTACAATGAGCAGGTCTTC.

The V and J genes are TRBV7-9 and TRBJ1-1, with a possible D match to TRBD1 (5 bases). The germline V gene has CDR1 SEHNR and CDR2 FQNEAQ (reference sequence). V lost 7 bases and J lost 2, with 20 bases in between. The CDR3 spans 16 residues. Here the CDR3 DNA reads TGTGCCAGCATGAGCAGGGCAGTCTCTCTTAACACTGAAGCTTTCTTT. This sequence encodes CASMSRAVSLNTEAFF.

The chain combines TRBV28 with TRBJ1-1; no clear D gene. Trimming pared 2 bases from V and 3 bases from J, leaving 10 bases between. The CDR3 loop spans 14 amino acids. CDR1 is MDHEN, CDR2 SYDVKM, per germline. The CDR3 spells CASSLSRSHTEAFF. In DNA form, the CDR3 reads TGTGCCAGCAGTTTAAGCCGGTCCCACACTGAAGCTTTCTTT.

The chain combines TRBV5-4 with TRBJ1-2; a weak D match, TRBD1 (5 bases). Trimming took 10 bases from V and 0 from J, leaving 16 bases between them. The germline CDR1 and CDR2 sequences are SGHNT and YYREEE (reference sequence). This CDR3 spans 14 amino acids. The CDR3 sequence is CAAAGRAPNYGYTF. The DNA of the CDR3 is TGTGCCGCCGCAGGGCGGGCCCCTAACTATGGCTACACCTTC.

V and J are TRBV29-1 and TRBJ2-5, with 13 bases matching TRBD2. The length of the CDR3 is 17 residues. The V segment lost 6 bases and the J segment 5 bases; nucleotides outside the gene matches: 15. Germline assignment: CDR1 SQVTM and CDR2 ANQGSEA. Here the CDR3 reads CSVRGLAGDLGGETQYF. For the CDR3, the DNA is TGCAGCGTGAGAGGACTAGCGGGAGACCTAGGGGGGGAGACCCAGTACTTC.

This clonotype was picked up many times. V is TRBV10-3 and J is TRBJ2-3, with D perhaps matching TRBD1 (5 bases). Germline loops: CDR1 ENHRY, CDR2 SYGVKD. The CDR3 covers 16 residues. V lost 5 bases and J lost 3, with 18 bases in between. The CDR3 is CAISLGYQGPTDTQYF. The CDR3 DNA follows: TGTGCCATCAGTCTGGGCTACCAGGGCCCTACAGATACGCAGTATTTT.

V usage is TRBV5-6 and J usage is TRBJ1-3, with D tentatively TRBD1 (5 bases). This CDR3 is built from 18 residues. V was cut by 3 bases and J by 4 bases, with 23 bases left in between. CDR1 SGHDT and CDR2 YYEEEE come from the germline V gene. DNA for the CDR3: TGTGCCAGCAGCTGGACCCCCGGGACCACCTCTGGAGGAAACACCATATATTTT. This codes for CASSWTPGTTSGGNTIYF.

The chain employs TRBV7-6 and TRBJ1-2, with 9 bases fitting TRBD1. Trimming cost V 5 bases and J 5 bases; bases outside gene matches: 6. The CDR3 contains 14 residues. CDR1 and CDR2 (germline): SGHVS, FNYEAQ. The chain's CDR3 is CASSIGQGPYGYTF. DNA for the CDR3: TGTGCCAGCAGCATCGGACAGGGGCCTTATGGCTACACCTTC.

The chain recombines TRBV9 with TRBJ2-3; tentatively, D is TRBD2 (6 bases). The CDR3 runs to 14 residues. V was trimmed by 0 bases and J by 2 bases, leaving 7 bases between them. Germline assignment: CDR1 SGDLS and CDR2 YYNGEE. The CDR3 DNA is TGTGCCAGCAGCGTAGGGGAGGCCACAGATACGCAGTATTTT. It encodes CASSVGEATDTQYF.

In this sample, this clonotype turned up a few times. This chain links TRBV5-1 with TRBJ2-3, with D unclear. CDR3 size: 13 residues. Trimming stripped 4 bases from V and 2 bases from J, with 8 bases between. In germline, CDR1 is SGHRS, CDR2 YFSETQ. CDR3 sequence reads: CASSGINTDTQYF. The CDR3 DNA is TGCGCCAGCAGCGGAATTAACACAGATACGCAGTATTTT.

This clonotype was found a few times. The chain has TRBV3-1 and TRBJ1-2, with D perhaps TRBD1 (6 bases). Germline V gives CDR1 LGHDT, CDR2 YNNKEL (reference sequence). V gave up 0 bases and J gave up 8 bases, with 16 bases separating them. CDR3 length: 15 amino acids. CDR3 sequence (DNA): TGTGCCAGCAGCCAAGAGAACCGGGGGCGACAAGGCTACACCTTC. Translated, it gives CASSQENRGRQGYTF.

The DNA of the CDR3 is TGTGCCAGCAGCGCTGCTCACAGGGGGCTCCACAATGAGCAGTTCTTC. Translating it yields CASSAAHRGLHNEQFF. The chain joins TRBV9 to TRBJ2-1; 9 bases agree with TRBD1. Looked up from germline, CDR1 is SGDLS and CDR2 is YYNGEE. This CDR3 comprises 16 residues. With V trimmed by 3 bases and J by 5 bases, 9 bases remained unmatched. Combining the CDR3 with reference TRBV9 and TRBJ2-1 gives the whole variable domain DSGVTQTPKHLITATGQRVTLRCSPRSGDLSVYWYQQSLDQGLQFLIQYYNGEERAKGNILERFSAQQFPDLHSELNLSSLELGDSALYFCASSAAHRGLHNEQFFGPGTRLTVL.

This rearrangement joins TRBV9 to TRBJ1-1, with D hard to call. The CDR3 covers 16 residues. Deletions cut 0 bases from V and 2 bases from J, with 14 bases between. Germline lookup yields CDR1 SGDLS and CDR2 YYNGEE. The CDR3 region is CASSVGIDIINTEAFF. In DNA, the CDR3 is TGTGCCAGCAGCGTAGGAATAGACATCATCAACACTGAAGCTTTCTTT.

This clonotype has just a few counts. This chain uses TRBV7-8 with TRBJ2-5, with D tentatively TRBD2 (7 bases). The germline V and J ends were trimmed by 5 bases and 3 bases, with 13 bases remaining between them. The CDR3 runs to 14 residues. The germline gives CDR1 SGHVS, CDR2 FQNEAQ. CDR3 nucleotides: TGTGCCAGCAGCCCCGGGGGGCGGGAAGAGACCCAGTACTTC. This translates into CASSPGGREETQYF.

Worth noting for this clonotype: Given the absence of the conserved phenylalanine or tryptophan at the CDR3 end, a read error is likely. The rearrangement joins TRBV7-2 to TRBJ2-3; D gene unclear. CDR3 length: 18 residues. Between the trimmed V and J ends, which lost 5 bases and 2 bases, there was a span of 23 bases. From germline, CDR1 is SGHTA and CDR2 FQGNSA. CDR3 DNA: TGTGCCAGCAGCAATACCCCCGGAGTCTGGAGATACACAGATACGCAGTATTTG. Its translation is CASSNTPGVWRYTDTQYL.

This clonotype appeared a few times. The V and J genes are TRBV19 and TRBJ2-7; no definite D call. V lost 8 bases, J lost 2 bases, and 4 bases lay in between. This CDR3 is 10 amino acids long. CDR1 LNHDA and CDR2 SQIVND come from the germline V gene (reference sequence). The CDR3 protein is CASAAYEQYF. In nucleotides, the CDR3 is TGTGCCAGTGCCGCCTACGAGCAGTACTTC. The full variable domain, in which reference TRBV19 and TRBJ2-7 provide the parts outside the CDR3, is DGGITQSPKYLFRKEGQNVTLSCEQNLNHDAMYWYRQDPGQGLRLIYYSQIVNDFQKGDIAEGYSVSREKKESFPLTVTSAQKNPTAFYLCASAAYEQYFGPGTRLTVT.

V is TRBV11-2 and J is TRBJ1-2; D is unresolved. The CDR3 is 16 amino acids. The germline V and J ends were trimmed by 4 bases and 13 bases, with 28 bases remaining between them. Germline CDR1 and CDR2: SGHAT and FQNNGV. For the CDR3, the DNA is TGTGCCAGCAGCTCCCTGTCACGATTAGACCCATCTCACGTCACCTTC. It specifies CASSSLSRLDPSHVTF.

The chain employs TRBV28 and TRBJ1-2; TRBD1 agrees at 7 bases. This CDR3 has 13 amino acids. Trimming cost V 10 bases and J 7 bases; bases outside gene matches: 12. Germline V gives CDR1 MDHEN, CDR2 SYDVKM. The CDR3 is CAIVSNRQGGYTF. The CDR3 DNA sequence: TGTGCCATTGTCTCTAACCGACAGGGTGGCTACACCTTC.